This T cell receptor (beta chain) was sequenced in a study of shared clonotypes between healthy human individuals. Study-wide results and caveats: Larger richness was generally estimated for naive than memory subsets. For naive CD4 cells, around 5% of clonotypes were shared across a handful of donors. Generation of non-shared clonotypes was less probable than generation of clonotypes shared by all four donors.

After removal of 8 bases from V and 4 bases from J, the junction contained 11 bases not matched to a gene. Germline assignment: CDR1 MDHEN and CDR2 SYDVKM. CDR3 size: 14 residues. Here immunoSEQ multiplex PCR was the method, and the copy in TCRdb shows in-frame clones only, minus some. The table includes 2 million to 3 million clones, 93% detected once. CD4+ cells underwent separation, giving CD45RA+ naive and CD45RA-negative memory subsets. With respect to this clone: What it binds is not known.

The specimen sequenced was naive CD4+ T cells from PBMCs. Documented subset: CD45RA+ positively selected. The genes are TRBV28 and TRBJ2-7; TRBD2 matches 7 bases. The clonotype was recovered from a man aged 18 to 30 in good health. Some clones in this sample may be carry-over from other donors' samples. In DNA, the CDR3 is TGTGCCAGCGGGGCGGCGGGAGATCTGTACGAGCAGTACTTC. The encoded protein is CASGAAGDLYEQYF.